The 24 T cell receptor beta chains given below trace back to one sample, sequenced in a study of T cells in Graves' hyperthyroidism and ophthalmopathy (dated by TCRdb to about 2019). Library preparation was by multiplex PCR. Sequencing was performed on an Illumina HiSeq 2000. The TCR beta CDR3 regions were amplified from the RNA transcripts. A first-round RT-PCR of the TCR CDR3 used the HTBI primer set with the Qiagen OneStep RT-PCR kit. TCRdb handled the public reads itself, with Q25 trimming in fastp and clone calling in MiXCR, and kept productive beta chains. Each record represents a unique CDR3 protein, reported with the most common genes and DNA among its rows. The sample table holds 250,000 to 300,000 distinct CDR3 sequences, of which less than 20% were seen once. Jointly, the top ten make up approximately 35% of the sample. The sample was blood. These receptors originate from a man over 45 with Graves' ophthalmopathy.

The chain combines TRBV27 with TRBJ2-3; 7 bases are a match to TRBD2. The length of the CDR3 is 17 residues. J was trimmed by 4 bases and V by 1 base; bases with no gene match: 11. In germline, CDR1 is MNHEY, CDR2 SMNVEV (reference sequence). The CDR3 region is CASSLWGLADPPDTQYF. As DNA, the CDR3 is TGTGCCAGCAGTTTATGGGGTCTAGCGGACCCACCAGATACGCAGTATTTT.

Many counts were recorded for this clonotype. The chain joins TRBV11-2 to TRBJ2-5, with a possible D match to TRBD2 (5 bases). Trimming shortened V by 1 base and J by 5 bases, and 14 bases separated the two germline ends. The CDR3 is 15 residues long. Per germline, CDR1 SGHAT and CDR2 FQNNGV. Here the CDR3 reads CASSLGLVSGETQYF. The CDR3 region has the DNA TGTGCCAGCAGCTTAGGGCTAGTTTCGGGGGAGACCCAGTACTTC.

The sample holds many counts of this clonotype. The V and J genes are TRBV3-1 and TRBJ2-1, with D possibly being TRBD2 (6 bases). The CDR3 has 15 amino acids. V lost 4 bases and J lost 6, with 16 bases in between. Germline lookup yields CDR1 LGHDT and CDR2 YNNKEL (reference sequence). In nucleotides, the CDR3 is TGTGCCAGCAGCCTCCGGGACTTCCCCGGCAATGAGCAGTTCTTC. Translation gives CASSLRDFPGNEQFF.

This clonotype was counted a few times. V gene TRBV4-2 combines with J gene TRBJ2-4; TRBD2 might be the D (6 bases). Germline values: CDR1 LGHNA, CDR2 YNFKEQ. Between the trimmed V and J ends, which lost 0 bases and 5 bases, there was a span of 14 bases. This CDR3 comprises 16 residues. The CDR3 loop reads CASSQEGGANENIQYF. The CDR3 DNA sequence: TGTGCCAGCAGCCAAGAAGGAGGGGCTAATGAAAACATTCAGTACTTC.

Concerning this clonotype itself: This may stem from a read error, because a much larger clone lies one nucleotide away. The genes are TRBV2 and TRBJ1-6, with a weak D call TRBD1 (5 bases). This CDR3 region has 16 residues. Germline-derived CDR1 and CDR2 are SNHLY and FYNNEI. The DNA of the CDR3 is TGTGCCAGCGGTGAGGACCCCCCAGCCCGGGGGTCACCCCTCCACTTT. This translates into CASGEDPPARGSPLHF.

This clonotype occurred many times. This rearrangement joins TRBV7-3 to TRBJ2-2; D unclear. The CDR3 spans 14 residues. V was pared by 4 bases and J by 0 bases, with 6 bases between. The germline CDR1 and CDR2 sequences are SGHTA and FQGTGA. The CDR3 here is CASSSGPNTGELFF. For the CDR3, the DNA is TGTGCCAGCAGCTCGGGCCCGAACACCGGGGAGCTGTTTTTT.

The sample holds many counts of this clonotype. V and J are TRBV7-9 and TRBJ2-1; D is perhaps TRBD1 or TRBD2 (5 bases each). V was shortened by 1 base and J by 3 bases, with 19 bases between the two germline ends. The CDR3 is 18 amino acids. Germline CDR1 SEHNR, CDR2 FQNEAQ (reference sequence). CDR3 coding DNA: TGTGCCAGCAGCTTAGGAGGGGACCTTTGGGCAAGCTACAATGAGCAGTTCTTC. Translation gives CASSLGGDLWASYNEQFF.

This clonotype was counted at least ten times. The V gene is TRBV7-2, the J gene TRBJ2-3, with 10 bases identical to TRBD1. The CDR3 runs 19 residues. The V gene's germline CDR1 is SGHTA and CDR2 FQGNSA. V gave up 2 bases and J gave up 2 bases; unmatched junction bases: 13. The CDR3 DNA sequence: TGTGCCAGCAGCTTAAAGCTTTTTGTCGGGACAGGGGACACAGATACGCAGTATTTT. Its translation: CASSLKLFVGTGDTDTQYF.

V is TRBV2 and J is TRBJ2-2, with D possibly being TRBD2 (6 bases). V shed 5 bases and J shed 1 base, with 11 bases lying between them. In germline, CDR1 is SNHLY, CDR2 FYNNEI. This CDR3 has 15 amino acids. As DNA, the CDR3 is TGTGCCAGCAGTCGCGGTAGCGGGAACACCGGGGAGCTGTTTTTT. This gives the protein CASSRGSGNTGELFF.

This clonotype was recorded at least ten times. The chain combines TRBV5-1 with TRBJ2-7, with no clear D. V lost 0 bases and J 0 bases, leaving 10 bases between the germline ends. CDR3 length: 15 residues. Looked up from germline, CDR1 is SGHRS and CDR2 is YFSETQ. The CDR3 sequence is CASSLAGTSSYEQYF. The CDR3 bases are TGCGCCAGCAGCTTGGCCGGAACGAGCTCCTACGAGCAGTACTTC.

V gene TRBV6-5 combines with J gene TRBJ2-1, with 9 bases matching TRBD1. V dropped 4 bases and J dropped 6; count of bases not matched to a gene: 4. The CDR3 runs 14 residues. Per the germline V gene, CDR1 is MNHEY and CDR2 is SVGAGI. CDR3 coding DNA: TGTGCCAGCAGTTGGGGACAGGGTCTCAATGAGCAGTTCTTC. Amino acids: CASSWGQGLNEQFF.

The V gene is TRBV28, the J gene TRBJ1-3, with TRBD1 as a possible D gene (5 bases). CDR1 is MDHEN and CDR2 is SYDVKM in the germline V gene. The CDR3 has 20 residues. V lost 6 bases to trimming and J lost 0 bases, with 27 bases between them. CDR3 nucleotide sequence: TGTGCCAGCAGAAATACGCCCTCTTTATGGGGGGTTGACTCTGGAAACACCATATATTTT. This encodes CASRNTPSLWGVDSGNTIYF.

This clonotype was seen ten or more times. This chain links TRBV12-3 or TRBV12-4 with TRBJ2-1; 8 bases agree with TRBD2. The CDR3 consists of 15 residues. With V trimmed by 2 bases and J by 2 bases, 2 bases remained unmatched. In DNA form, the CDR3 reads TGTGCCAGCAGTTTAAGAGCGGGGGCCTACAATGAGCAGTTCTTC. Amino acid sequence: CASSLRAGAYNEQFF.

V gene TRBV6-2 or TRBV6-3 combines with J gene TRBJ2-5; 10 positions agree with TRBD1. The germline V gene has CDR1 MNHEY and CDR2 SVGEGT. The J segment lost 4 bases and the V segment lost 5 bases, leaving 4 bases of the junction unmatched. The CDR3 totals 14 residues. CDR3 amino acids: CASSAGTGVETQYF. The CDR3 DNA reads TGTGCCAGCAGTGCCGGGACAGGGGTAGAGACCCAGTACTTC.

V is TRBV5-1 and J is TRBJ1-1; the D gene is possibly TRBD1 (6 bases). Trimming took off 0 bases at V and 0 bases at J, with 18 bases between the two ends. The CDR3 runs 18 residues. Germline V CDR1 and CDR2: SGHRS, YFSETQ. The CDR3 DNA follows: TGCGCCAGCAGCTTGGGGGCCGGGGGCGTTCAGGTGAACACTGAAGCTTTCTTT. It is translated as CASSLGAGGVQVNTEAFF. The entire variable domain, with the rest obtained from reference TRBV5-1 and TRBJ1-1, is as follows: KAGVTQTPRYLIKTRGQQVTLSCSPISGHRSVSWYQQTPGQGLQFLFEYFSETQRNKGNFPGRFSGRQFSNSRSEMNVSTLELGDSALYLCASSLGAGGVQVNTEAFFGQGTRLTVV.

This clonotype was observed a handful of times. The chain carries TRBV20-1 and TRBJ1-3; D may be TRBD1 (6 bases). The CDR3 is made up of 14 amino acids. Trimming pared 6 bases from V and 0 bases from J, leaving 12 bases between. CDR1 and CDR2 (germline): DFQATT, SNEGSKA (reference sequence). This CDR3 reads CSAVRDNSGNTIYF. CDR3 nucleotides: TGCAGTGCGGTCCGGGACAACTCTGGAAACACCATATATTTT.

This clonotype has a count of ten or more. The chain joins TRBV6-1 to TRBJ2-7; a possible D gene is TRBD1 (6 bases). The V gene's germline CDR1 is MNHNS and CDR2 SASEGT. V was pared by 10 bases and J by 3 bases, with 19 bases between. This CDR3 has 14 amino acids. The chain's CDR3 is CATQSPGHNYEQYF. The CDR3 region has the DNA TGTGCCACCCAATCCCCGGGACATAACTACGAGCAGTACTTC.

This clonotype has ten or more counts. CDR3: CASSQTSSGAYNEQFF. The CDR3 nucleotides are TGTGCCAGCAGCCAGACCTCTAGCGGGGCGTACAATGAGCAGTTCTTC. This chain joins TRBV3-1 and TRBJ2-1; 9 bases are a match to TRBD2. The CDR3 has 16 residues. The junction had 7 bases not matched to a gene; V was cut back by 3 bases and J by 4 bases. Per germline, CDR1 LGHDT and CDR2 YNNKEL (reference sequence).

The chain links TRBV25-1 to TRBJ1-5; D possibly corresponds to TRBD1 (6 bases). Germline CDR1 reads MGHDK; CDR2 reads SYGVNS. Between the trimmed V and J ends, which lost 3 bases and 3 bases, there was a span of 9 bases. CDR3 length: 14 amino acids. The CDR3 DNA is TGTGCCAGCAGTGACGACAGGCTCAATCAGCCCCAGCATTTT. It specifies CASSDDRLNQPQHF.

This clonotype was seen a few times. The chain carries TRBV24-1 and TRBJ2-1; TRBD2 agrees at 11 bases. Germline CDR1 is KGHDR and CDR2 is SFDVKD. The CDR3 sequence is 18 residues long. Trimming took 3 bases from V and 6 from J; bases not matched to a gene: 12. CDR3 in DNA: TGTGCCACCAGTGATGCCCGTAAGCTAGCGGGAGGCCCCAATGAGCAGTTCTTC. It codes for CATSDARKLAGGPNEQFF.

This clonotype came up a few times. This CDR3 reads CASSLAWGLAELTHYEQYF. Written as DNA, the CDR3 is TGTGCCAGCAGCTTAGCGTGGGGACTAGCGGAGTTAACCCATTACGAGCAGTACTTC. J is TRBJ2-7 and V is TRBV7-8, with 11 bases that match TRBD2. The V and J ends lost 0 bases and 4 bases, in that order; junction bases with no gene match: 14. The CDR3 covers 19 residues. Germline V gene data show CDR1 as SGHVS and CDR2 as FQNEAQ. Supplemented by reference TRBV7-8 and TRBJ2-7, the full variable domain reads GAGVSQSPRYKVAKRGQDVALRCDPISGHVSLFWYQQALGQGPEFLTYFQNEAQLDKSGLPSDRFFAERPEGSVSTLKIQRTQQEDSAVYLCASSLAWGLAELTHYEQYFGPGTRLTVT.

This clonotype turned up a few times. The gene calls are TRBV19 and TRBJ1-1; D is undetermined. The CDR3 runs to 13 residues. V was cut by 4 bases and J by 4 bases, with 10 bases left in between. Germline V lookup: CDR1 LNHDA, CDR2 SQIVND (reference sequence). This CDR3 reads CASSKDESTEAFF. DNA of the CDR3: TGTGCCAGTAGTAAGGACGAGAGCACTGAAGCTTTCTTT.

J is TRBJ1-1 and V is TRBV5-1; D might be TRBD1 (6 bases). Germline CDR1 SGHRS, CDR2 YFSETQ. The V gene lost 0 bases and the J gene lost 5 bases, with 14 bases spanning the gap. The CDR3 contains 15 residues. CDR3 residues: CASSLVSGQRTEAFF. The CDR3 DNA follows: TGCGCCAGCAGCTTGGTTTCCGGACAGAGAACTGAAGCTTTCTTT. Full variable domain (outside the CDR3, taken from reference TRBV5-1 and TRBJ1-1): KAGVTQTPRYLIKTRGQQVTLSCSPISGHRSVSWYQQTPGQGLQFLFEYFSETQRNKGNFPGRFSGRQFSNSRSEMNVSTLELGDSALYLCASSLVSGQRTEAFFGQGTRLTVV.

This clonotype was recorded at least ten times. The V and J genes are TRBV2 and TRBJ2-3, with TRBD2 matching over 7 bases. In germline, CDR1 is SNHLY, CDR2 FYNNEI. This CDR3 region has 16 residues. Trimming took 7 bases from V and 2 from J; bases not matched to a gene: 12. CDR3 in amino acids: CASNAGLAENTDTQYF. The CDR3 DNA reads TGTGCCAGCAACGCAGGTCTAGCGGAGAACACAGATACGCAGTATTTT.